The 9 T cell receptor beta chains below come from one sample, sequenced in a study of blood T cell repertoires in COVID-19. Assay used: immunoSEQ multiplex PCR; TCRdb lists only in-frame clones, some missing. The sample has about 300,000 clones; around 86% are singletons. Input material: PBMCs or T cells enriched from blood (not recorded which). The source of these receptors is a woman between 18 and 30 years old who had recovered from COVID-19.

The sample holds one count of this clone. This chain joins TRBV19 and TRBJ2-1, with 10 bases that match TRBD2. Germline V gene lookup returns CDR1 LNHDA and CDR2 SQIVND (reference sequence). V shed 4 bases and J 7 bases; nucleotides not matched to a gene: 4. The CDR3 is 14 amino acids. CDR3 sequence (DNA): TGTGCCAGTAGTACCTTTAGCGGGGGGAATGAGCAGTTCTTC. This encodes CASSTFSGGNEQFF.

This sequence joins TRBV6-5 and TRBJ1-2; the match to TRBD1 covers 8 bases. The ends lost 2 bases at V and 7 bases at J; junction bases unmatched: 12. The CDR3 is 16 residues long. Per the germline V gene, CDR1 is MNHEY and CDR2 is SVGAGI. The CDR3 DNA sequence: TGTGCCAGCAGTTACCCCCGCGGACAGGGTCTCGTTGGCTACACCTTC. It is translated as CASSYPRGQGLVGYTF.

The V gene is TRBV20-1, the J gene TRBJ2-7, with 7 nucleotides matching TRBD2. V lost 3 bases and J lost 2; bases outside the gene matches: 19. This CDR3 region has 18 residues. Looked up from germline, CDR1 is DFQATT and CDR2 is SNEGSKA (reference sequence). The CDR3 DNA follows: TGCAGTGCTAGTAGTTGGGTTTGGGGGAGCGGGAAAACCTACGAGCAGTACTTC. Residues: CSASSWVWGSGKTYEQYF.

The V call is TRBV9, the J call TRBJ2-1, with TRBD2 as a possible D gene (5 bases). Looked up from germline, CDR1 is SGDLS and CDR2 is YYNGEE. The CDR3 loop spans 15 amino acids. The germline V and J ends were trimmed by 2 bases and 10 bases, with 19 bases remaining between them. CDR3 nucleotides: TGTGCCAGCAGCGTGGGCCCGTCCTCAGCGGAGGAGCAGTTCTTC. Amino acid sequence: CASSVGPSSAEEQFF. The full variable domain, with the rest looked up from reference TRBV9 and TRBJ2-1, is DSGVTQTPKHLITATGQRVTLRCSPRSGDLSVYWYQQSLDQGLQFLIQYYNGEERAKGNILERFSAQQFPDLHSELNLSSLELGDSALYFCASSVGPSSAEEQFFGPGTRLTVL.

J is TRBJ2-1 and V is TRBV5-1; tentative D call: TRBD2 (5 bases). Trimming left V 0 bases short and J 8 bases short, with 15 bases between. Germline CDR1 reads SGHRS; CDR2 reads YFSETQ. The length of the CDR3 is 15 residues. The CDR3 protein is CASSLGFTSPDEQFF. The CDR3 DNA follows: TGCGCCAGCAGCTTGGGCTTCACTAGTCCTGATGAGCAGTTCTTC.

The V and J genes are TRBV7-3 and TRBJ2-1; D may be TRBD1 (6 bases). The CDR3 totals 18 residues. Trimming left V 2 bases short and J 7 bases short, with 24 bases between. Germline V gene lookup returns CDR1 SGHTA and CDR2 FQGTGA. CDR3 amino acids: CASSLYPLRGAGANEQFF. The CDR3 nucleotides are TGTGCCAGCAGCTTATACCCCTTACGCGGAGCAGGGGCGAATGAGCAGTTCTTC.

This clone was counted a few times. The V gene is TRBV3-1 (or the pseudogene TRBV3-2), the J gene TRBJ2-3; TRBD1 aligns across 7 bases. This CDR3 region has 17 residues. Per germline, CDR1 LGHDT and CDR2 YNNKEL (reference sequence). The junction had 7 bases not matched to a gene; V was cut back by 0 bases and J by 1 base. CDR3 sequence (DNA): TGTGCCAGCAGCCAAGACCTTGCAGGGACAGGCACAGATACGCAGTATTTT. Encoded protein: CASSQDLAGTGTDTQYF.

The chain links TRBV27 to TRBJ2-1, with 8 bases fitting TRBD2. The junction had 4 bases not matched to a gene; V was cut back by 3 bases and J by 9 bases. The CDR3 sequence is 13 residues long. Germline CDR1 is MNHEY and CDR2 is SMNVEV (reference sequence). CDR3 amino acids: CASSLRAGGEQFF. The CDR3 DNA follows: TGTGCCAGCAGTTTGAGGGCGGGGGGTGAGCAGTTCTTC.

The chain couples TRBV25-1 to TRBJ1-6; tentative D call: TRBD1 (5 bases). The CDR3 spans 15 residues. Germline CDR1 MGHDK, CDR2 SYGVNS. Trimming cost V 4 bases and J 5 bases, with 12 bases left between them. Written as DNA, the CDR3 is TGTGCCAGCAGTGGCCAGACAGTTCATAATTCACCCCTCCACTTT. As protein: CASSGQTVHNSPLHF.